This T cell receptor (beta chain) was captured in a study of blood T cell repertoires in COVID-19. Overall study: T cells, B-cell-depleted T cells, or PBMCs provided the cDNA or gDNA that served as material.

Trimming left V 4 bases short and J 2 bases short, with 11 bases between. Germline assignment: CDR1 MNHEY and CDR2 SVGEGT. The CDR3 spans 14 residues. The table came from immunoSEQ multiplex PCR; TCRdb's copy has only in-frame clones and leaves some out. This table holds around 270,000 clones, about 86% found once. The V gene is TRBV6-2 or TRBV6-3, the J gene TRBJ1-1, with unresolved D. This clonotype originated in an older person with COVID-19, enrolled during active disease. The sequenced material came from peripheral blood. CDR3 protein: CASSSEGSNTEAFF. DNA of the CDR3: TGTGCCAGCAGTTCGGAGGGCTCAAACACTGAAGCTTTCTTT.